This T cell receptor beta chain was found in a study of cytomegalovirus exposure and HLA in healthy donors. Study results and caveats: In a later analysis, TCR beta V- and J-gene trimming showed a link to a missense DCLRE1C variant.

Per germline, CDR1 MDHEN and CDR2 SYDVKM. V was pared by 6 bases and J by 12 bases, with 12 bases between. The CDR3 is 11 amino acids. Details on this clone: Its target is unknown.

Researchers ran the PCR with 60 Vbeta and 13 Jbeta primers. Data came from immunoSEQ multiplex PCR; TCRdb stores just in-frame clones and leaves some out. The sample consists of approximately 100,000 clones, less than 80% of them appearing once. The chain links TRBV28 to TRBJ2-1; D may be TRBD2 (6 bases). Source material: PBMCs. The receptor comes from a middle-aged man in good health and CMV-seronegative. CDR3 bases: TGTGCCAGCAGCGTCCCCGGGGGGCAGTTCTTC. As protein: CASSVPGGQFF.